This T cell receptor (beta chain) was recorded in a study of regulatory T cells in long-lasting Graves disease (dated by TCRdb to about 2021). Describing the broader study: Antithyroid drugs had been taken for less than 3 months by newly diagnosed Graves' disease patients. Persistent Graves' disease patients were compared with newly diagnosed Graves' disease patients by peripheral blood TCR sequencing and RNA sequencing. The study was conducted in China and was registered as a clinical trial. A total of around 35 samples underwent TCR sequencing, from about 13 patients with persistent Graves' disease and approximately 20 patients with newly diagnosed Graves' disease. On the study overall, not on this receptor specifically: Sequencing and analysis were restricted to the TCR beta chain. Lower TCR Shannon entropy and fewer highly expanded clones were observed in persistent Graves' disease patients than in newly diagnosed patients, which suggested clonal expansion. As a limitation, the authors acknowledged that the small sample size may reduce accuracy. More public clonotypes were shared among persistent patients (about 2,800) than among newly diagnosed patients (roughly 1,000). TRBV28, TRBJ1-2 and TRBJ2-5 were preferentially used in persistent disease, while TRBV20-1 and TRBJ2-1 were favored in newly diagnosed disease. Peripheral blood alone was examined, since thyroid tissue, which constituted the primary lesion, could not be accessed.

Remarks on this clonotype: Its antigen is not yet known. No much larger clone exists at a distance of one base, and base qualities are not known.

The library was built by means of multiplex PCR. The run used an Illumina HiSeq 4000. To build TCR beta libraries, CDR3 regions were amplified by Arm-PCR using iRepertoire HTBI primers. PCR products were gel purified before sequencing. The study's own analysis went as follows. Gene usage analysis of CDR3 amino acid clonotypes relied on the approximately 68 TRBV and more than twelve TRBJ segments identified across samples. COPE and FqMerger were used to merge filtered high-quality paired reads into contigs. Contigs were aligned with BLAST to IMGT TRBV, TRBD and TRBJ reference genes, and CDR3 was defined per IMGT. Any clonotype with a frequency above 0.1% was classified as a highly expanded clone. Repertoire diversity was measured by Shannon entropy, and V-J evenness by the Gini coefficient. Public clonotypes were defined as clonotypes shared by more than one individual. The public sequencing data were trimmed at Q25 with fastp and processed into clonotypes with MiXCR by TCRdb, which kept only in-frame beta chains. Under each unique CDR3 protein, matching rows form one entry showing the most common genes and DNA. Clone size and V and J calls follow TCRdb, not the original study. The sample table shows about 430,000 distinct CDR3 sequences, and approximately 15% are seen once. About 7.6% of the sample belongs to the ten largest clones.

CDR1 is given as MGHRA and CDR2 as YSYEKL, both from the germline V gene. Inclusive of the bounding cysteine and phenylalanine, the CDR3 is 14 residues long. The CDR3 DNA has 42 bases and is translated from base 1. The trim is 5 bases for V and 0 bases for J, with a gap of 8 bases between the germline ends. Read against the paper, the sample's time point label means: newly diagnosed GD, antithyroid drugs for less than 3 months. For both TCR sequencing and RNA sequencing, RNA was extracted from PBMCs in TRIzol. Graves' disease was diagnosed according to American Thyroid Association guidelines. Recruitment of patients was carried out at an endocrinology department in Xi'an, China. Each patient gave about 8.1 milliliters of peripheral blood, collected in an EDTA anticoagulant tube. Ficoll Paque Plus density gradient separation was used to isolate PBMCs, and no further T cell sorting was performed. An Agilent 2100 Bioanalyzer and agarose gel were used to check RNA quality, and a NanoDrop 2000 was used to measure RNA concentration.

These sequences were also reported in another study, on T cells in Graves' hyperthyroidism and ophthalmopathy. From the second report: A patient counted as having stable Graves' hyperthyroidism if no progression to ophthalmopathy occurred over 18 months of follow-up. Hyperthyroidism patients were aged 18 to 65 years and newly diagnosed, with disease duration of less than 2 months. Patients with uncontrolled infections, other autoimmune diseases, pregnancy or lactation were excluded. Diagnoses were established on the basis of clinical symptoms, serum thyroxine and TRAb, thyroid ultrasound, and orbital computed tomography. For the first round of RT-PCR on the TCR CDR3, the HTBI primer set was used together with the Qiagen OneStep RT-PCR kit. Most expanded thyroid clonotypes (frequency above 0.001) were also found in blood, which suggests that blood repertoires may mirror thyroid immune responses. In cross-validation, a model built on a 13 V-J signature told ophthalmopathy apart from stable hyperthyroidism with less than 90% sensitivity and about 81% specificity, and in testing the same model reached 80%/75%. During validation, the model predicted progression to ophthalmopathy a median of approximately 6.5 months ahead of onset, with approximately 71% sensitivity and 72.22% specificity. To identify TCR V-J signatures that set the groups apart, the researchers used a discovery cohort of about a hundred patients, made up of around 42 with Graves' ophthalmopathy and some 55 with stable Graves' hyperthyroidism. Prospective prediction of ophthalmopathy was tested in an independent validation cohort consisting of fewer than 20 hyperthyroidism patients and around 16 patients who later progressed to ophthalmopathy. The approximately 98 discovery patients were randomly divided into training and test sets at a 7:3 ratio. The study also compared thyroid tissue and blood T-cell repertoires from about six Graves' hyperthyroidism patients. After sampling, hyperthyroidism patients received methimazole starting at 30 mg daily, and ophthalmopathy patients received high-dose intravenous methylprednisolone. The libraries were constructed in a second round of multiplex PCR and then size-selected and purified. The libraries were sequenced on an Illumina HiSeq2000 using paired-end 100 bp reads. Raw data were processed with SOAPnuke, discarding reads with adapters, uncalled bases, mean Phred below 15, or no exact constant-primer or identifier match. COPE v1.2.5 was used to merge the high-quality paired reads, and each unique nucleotide sequence was defined as a clonotype. MiTCR v1.1 was used to align the clonotypes against IMGT TRBV, TRBD and TRBJ reference segments. Only V-J combinations with frequency above 0.0001, covering 99% to 99.2% of repertoires, were analysed. The TCS score was defined as F50 (clonal expansion) divided by E x V (chaos), with BLOSUM62-based TCRdist calculated between CDR3 peptides within each V-J. Welch's t-statistics and random forest reduced roughly 540 V-J features to roughly 13, which were used in a naive Bayes classifier (R e1071). Sample size was not statistically predetermined, and blinding of investigators to group allocation was not performed. TCR Vbeta CDR3 sequencing of 120 to 150 peripheral blood samples (fewer than 45 ophthalmopathy, about 75 hyperthyroidism and around 17 progressor patients) is reported in the paper.

The input for sequencing was peripheral blood mononuclear cells (PBMCs), taken at new diagnosis, from a patient treated with antithyroid drugs. The sequence is built from TRBV4-1 and TRBJ1-5; the D gene identity is not certain. This receptor was taken from a middle-aged woman with Graves disease. Donor details come from another sample of the same person, matched by shared clones. The sequence in DNA is TGCGCCAGCAGCGAGGACGGTAGCAATCAGCCCCAGCATTTT. Its translation reads: CASSEDGSNQPQHF.